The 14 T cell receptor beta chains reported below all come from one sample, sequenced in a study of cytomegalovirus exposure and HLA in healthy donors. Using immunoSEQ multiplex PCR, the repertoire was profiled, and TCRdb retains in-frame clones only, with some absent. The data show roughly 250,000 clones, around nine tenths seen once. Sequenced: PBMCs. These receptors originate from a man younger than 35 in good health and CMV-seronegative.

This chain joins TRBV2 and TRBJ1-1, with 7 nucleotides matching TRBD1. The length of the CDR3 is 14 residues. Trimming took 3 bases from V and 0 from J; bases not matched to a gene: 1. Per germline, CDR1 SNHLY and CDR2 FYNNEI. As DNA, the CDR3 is TGTGCCAGCAGTGAGACAGGGATGAACACTGAAGCTTTCTTT. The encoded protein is CASSETGMNTEAFF.

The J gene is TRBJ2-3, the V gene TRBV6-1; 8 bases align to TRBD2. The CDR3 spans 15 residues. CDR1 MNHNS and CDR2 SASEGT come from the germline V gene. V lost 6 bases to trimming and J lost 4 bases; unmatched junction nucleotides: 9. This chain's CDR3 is CASSASGGSSDTQYF. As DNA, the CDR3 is TGTGCCAGCAGCGCGAGCGGGGGTAGTTCAGATACGCAGTATTTT.

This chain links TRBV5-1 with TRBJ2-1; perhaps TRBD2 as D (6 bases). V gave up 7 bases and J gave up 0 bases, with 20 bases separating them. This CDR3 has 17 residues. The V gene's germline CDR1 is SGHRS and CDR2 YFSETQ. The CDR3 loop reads CASQHRGSRSSYNEQFF. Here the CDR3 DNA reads TGCGCCAGCCAGCATCGGGGGTCCAGGAGCTCCTACAATGAGCAGTTCTTC.

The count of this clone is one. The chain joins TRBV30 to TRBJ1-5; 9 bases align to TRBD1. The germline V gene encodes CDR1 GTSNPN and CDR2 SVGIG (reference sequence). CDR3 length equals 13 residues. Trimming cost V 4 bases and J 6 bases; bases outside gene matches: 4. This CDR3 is CAWNRGLGQPQHF. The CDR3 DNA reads TGTGCCTGGAACAGGGGGCTGGGTCAGCCCCAGCATTTT.

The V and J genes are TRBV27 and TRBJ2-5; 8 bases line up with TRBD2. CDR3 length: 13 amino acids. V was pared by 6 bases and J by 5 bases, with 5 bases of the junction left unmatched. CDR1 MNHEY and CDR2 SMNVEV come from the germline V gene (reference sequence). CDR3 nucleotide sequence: TGTGCCAGCAGACGGGGGGGCCTGGAGACCCAGTACTTC. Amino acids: CASRRGGLETQYF.

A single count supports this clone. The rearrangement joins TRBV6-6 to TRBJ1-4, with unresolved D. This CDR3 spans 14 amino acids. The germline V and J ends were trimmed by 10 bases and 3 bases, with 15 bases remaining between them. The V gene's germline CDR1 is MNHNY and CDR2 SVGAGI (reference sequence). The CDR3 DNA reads TGTGCCACCACTGTCGGAGCGTCTAATGAAAAACTGTTTTTT. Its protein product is CATTVGASNEKLFF.

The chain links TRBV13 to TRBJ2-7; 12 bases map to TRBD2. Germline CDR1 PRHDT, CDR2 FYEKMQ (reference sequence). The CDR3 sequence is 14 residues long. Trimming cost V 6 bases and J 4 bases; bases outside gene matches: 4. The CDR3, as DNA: TGTGCCAGCAGGTCTAGCGGGGGGGCTTACGAGCAGTACTTC. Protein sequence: CASRSSGGAYEQYF.

CDR3 nucleotides: TGTGCCAGCAGCACCTGGGGGGTAGAAGCTTTCTTT. Its protein product is CASSTWGVEAFF. The rearrangement links TRBV11-2 to TRBJ1-1, with a possible D match to TRBD1 (5 bases). Germline V gene sequence: CDR1 SGHAT, CDR2 FQNNGV. V was clipped by 5 bases and J by 8 bases, with 12 bases between them. The length of the CDR3 is 12 residues.

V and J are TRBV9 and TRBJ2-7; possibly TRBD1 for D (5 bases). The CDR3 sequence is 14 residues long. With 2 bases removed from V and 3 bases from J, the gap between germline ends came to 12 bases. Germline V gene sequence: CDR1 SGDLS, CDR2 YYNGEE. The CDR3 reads CASSVSTGRYEQYF. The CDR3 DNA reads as TGTGCCAGCAGCGTCTCAACAGGACGCTACGAGCAGTACTTC.

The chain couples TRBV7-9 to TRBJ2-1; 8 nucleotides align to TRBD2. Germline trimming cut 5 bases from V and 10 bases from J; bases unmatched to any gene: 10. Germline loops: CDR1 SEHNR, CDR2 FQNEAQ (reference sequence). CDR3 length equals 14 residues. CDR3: CASSAREGLWEQFF. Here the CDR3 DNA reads TGTGCCAGCAGCGCTCGGGAGGGCCTCTGGGAGCAGTTCTTC.

In DNA, the CDR3 is TGCGGTAGCGTTAGCACAGATACGCAGTATTTT. It yields the protein CGSVSTDTQYF. The gene calls are TRBV20-1 and TRBJ2-3; D is perhaps TRBD2 (5 bases). Germline V gene lookup returns CDR1 DFQATT and CDR2 SNEGSKA (reference sequence). This CDR3 is 11 amino acids long.

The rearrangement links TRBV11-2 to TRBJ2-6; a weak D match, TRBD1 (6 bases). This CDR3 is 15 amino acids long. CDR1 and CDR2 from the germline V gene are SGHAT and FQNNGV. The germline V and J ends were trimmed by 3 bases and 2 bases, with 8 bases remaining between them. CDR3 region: CASSFPGAGANVLTF. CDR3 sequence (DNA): TGTGCCAGCAGCTTCCCAGGGGCTGGGGCCAACGTCCTGACTTTC.

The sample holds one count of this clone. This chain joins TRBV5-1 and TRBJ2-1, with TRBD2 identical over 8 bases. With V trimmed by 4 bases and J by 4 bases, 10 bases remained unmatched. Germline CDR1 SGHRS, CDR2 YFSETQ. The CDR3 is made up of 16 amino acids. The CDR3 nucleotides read TGCGCCAGCAGCCAAGCGGGAGATGGACTATACAATGAGCAGTTCTTC. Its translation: CASSQAGDGLYNEQFF.

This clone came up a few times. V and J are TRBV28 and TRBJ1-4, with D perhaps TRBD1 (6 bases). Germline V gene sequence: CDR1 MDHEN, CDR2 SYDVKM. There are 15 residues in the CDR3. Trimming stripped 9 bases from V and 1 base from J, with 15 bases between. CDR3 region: CASNTLGGTNEKLFF. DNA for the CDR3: TGTGCCAGTAACACCCTAGGGGGAACTAATGAAAAACTGTTTTTT. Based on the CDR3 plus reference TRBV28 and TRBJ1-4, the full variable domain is DVKVTQSSRYLVKRTGEKVFLECVQDMDHENMFWYRQDPGLGLRLIYFSYDVKMKEKGDIPEGYSVSREKKERFSLILESASTNQTSMYLCASNTLGGTNEKLFFGSGTQLSVL.